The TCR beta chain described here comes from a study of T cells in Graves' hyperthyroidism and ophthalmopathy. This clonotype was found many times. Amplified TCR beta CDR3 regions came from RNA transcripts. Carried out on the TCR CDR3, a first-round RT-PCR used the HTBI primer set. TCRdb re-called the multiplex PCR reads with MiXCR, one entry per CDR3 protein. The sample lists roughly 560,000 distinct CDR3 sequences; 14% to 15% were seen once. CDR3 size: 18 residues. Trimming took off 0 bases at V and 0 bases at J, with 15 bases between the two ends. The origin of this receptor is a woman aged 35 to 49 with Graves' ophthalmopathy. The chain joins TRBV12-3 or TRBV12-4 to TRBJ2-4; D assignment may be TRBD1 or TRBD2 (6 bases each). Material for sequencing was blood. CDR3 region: CASSLARGDNLAKNIQYF. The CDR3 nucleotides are TGTGCCAGCAGTTTAGCGAGGGGGGATAATCTAGCCAAAAACATTCAGTACTTC.